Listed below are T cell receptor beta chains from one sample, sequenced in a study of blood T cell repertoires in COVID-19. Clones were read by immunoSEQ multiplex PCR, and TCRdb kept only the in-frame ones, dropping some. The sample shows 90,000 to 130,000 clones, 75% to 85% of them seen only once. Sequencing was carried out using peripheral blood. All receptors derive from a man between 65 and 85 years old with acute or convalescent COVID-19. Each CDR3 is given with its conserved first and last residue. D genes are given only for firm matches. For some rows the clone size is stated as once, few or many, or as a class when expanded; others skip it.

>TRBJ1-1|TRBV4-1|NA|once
TGCGCCAGCAGCCAGGACAGAGACACTGAAGCTTTCTTT
CASSQDRDTEAFF
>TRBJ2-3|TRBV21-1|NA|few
TGTGCCAGCAGCAAACTTCTCTCCAGGGCGGTTTTGGCAGATACGCAGTATTTT
CASSKLLSRAVLADTQYF
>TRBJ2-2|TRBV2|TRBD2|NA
TGTGCCCGCCAAACCGGGACTAGCGGGAGGGCGGTCGGGGAGCTGTTTTTT
CARQTGTSGRAVGELFF
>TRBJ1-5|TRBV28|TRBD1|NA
TGTGCCAGCAGAATCCCGGGACAGGGCCCCGCAAGCAATCAGCCCCAGCATTTT
CASRIPGQGPASNQPQHF
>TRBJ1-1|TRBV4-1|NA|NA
TGCGCCAGCAGCCCCTCAGGGCGGGGGGACACTGAAGCTTTCTTT
CASSPSGRGDTEAFF
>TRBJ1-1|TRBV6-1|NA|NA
TGTGCCAGCAGTGAAATGGCCGAAGCTTTCTTT
CASSEMAEAFF
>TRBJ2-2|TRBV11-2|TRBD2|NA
TGTGCCAGCACCGCTAGCGGGGGGGTCTGGGCCGGGGAGCTGTTTTTT
CASTASGGVWAGELFF
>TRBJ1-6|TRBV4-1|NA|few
TGCGCCAGCAGCCAGGGGGAACAGGGTTCACCCCTCCACTTT
CASSQGEQGSPLHF
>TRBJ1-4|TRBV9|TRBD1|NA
TGTGCCAGCAGCCCGTCGACAGGGATGAGAGAAAAACTGTTTTTT
CASSPSTGMREKLFF
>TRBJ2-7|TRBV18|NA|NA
TGTGCCAGCTCACTTAGCTCGCGGAGCGAGCAGTACTTC
CASSLSSRSEQYF
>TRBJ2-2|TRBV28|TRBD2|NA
TGTGCTACCAGGACTAGCAGCACCGGGGAGCTGTTTTTT
CATRTSSTGELFF
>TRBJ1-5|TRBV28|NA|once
TGTGCCAGCAGTGAACAGGCAAATCAGCCCCAGCATTTT
CASSEQANQPQHF
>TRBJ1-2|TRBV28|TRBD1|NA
TGTGCCACCGGGACAGGAGCCTCTAACTATGGCTACACCTTC
CATGTGASNYGYTF
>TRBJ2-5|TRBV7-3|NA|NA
TGTGCCAGCAGTCGCGCCCTTCAGGGGGGCCGGGGCCAAGAGACCCAGTACTTC
CASSRALQGGRGQETQYF
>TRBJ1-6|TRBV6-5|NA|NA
TGTGCCAGCAGGGACAGCTCCTATAATTCACCCCTCCACTTT
CASRDSSYNSPLHF
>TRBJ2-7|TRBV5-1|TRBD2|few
TGCGCCAGCAGCCTGGGGCTAGCGGGCCCTTTGGAGCAGTACTTC
CASSLGLAGPLEQYF
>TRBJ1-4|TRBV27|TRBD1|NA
TGTGCCAGCAGTTTAAGGGGGACAGCCCCGAGGGAAAAACTGTTTTTT
CASSLRGTAPREKLFF
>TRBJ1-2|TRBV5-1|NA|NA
TGCGCCAGCAGCTTGGAGATGAAGCACGGCTACACCTTC
CASSLEMKHGYTF
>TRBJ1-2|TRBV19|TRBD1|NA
TGTGCCAGTAGCTCGACAGGGGATGCCTATGGCTACACCTTC
CASSSTGDAYGYTF
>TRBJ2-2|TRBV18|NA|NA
TGTGCCAGCTCACGACTCTCTACAGGGATCGCCGGGGAGCTGTTTTTT
CASSRLSTGIAGELFF
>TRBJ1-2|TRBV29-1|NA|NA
TGCAGCGTTGAAGCAAGAAGGGGTTATGGCTACACCTTC
CSVEARRGYGYTF
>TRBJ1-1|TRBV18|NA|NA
TGTGCCAGCTCACCGCAGGGTGTCGGGAACACTGAAGCTTTCTTT
CASSPQGVGNTEAFF
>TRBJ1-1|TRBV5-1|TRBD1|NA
TGCGCCAGCAGCCGCCAGGGGGAAGGGACTGAAGCTTTCTTT
CASSRQGEGTEAFF
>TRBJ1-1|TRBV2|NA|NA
TGTGCCAGCAGCATACTTACAGGAGCTGAAGCTTTCTTT
CASSILTGAEAFF
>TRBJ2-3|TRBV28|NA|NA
TGTGCCAGCACCCGTACTGCCACAGATACGCAGTATTTT
CASTRTATDTQYF
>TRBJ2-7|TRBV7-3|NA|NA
TGTGCCAGCAGCTTAAATCCAGGGTCGGGCGAGCAGTACTTC
CASSLNPGSGEQYF
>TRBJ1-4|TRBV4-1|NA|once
TGCGCCAGCAGCCAAGATAGTCGACTTCAAAAACTGTTTTTT
CASSQDSRLQKLFF
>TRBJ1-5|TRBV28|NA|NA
TGTGCCAGCAGGAAAACAGGGTTGACGACCGCCAATCAGCCCCAGCATTTT
CASRKTGLTTANQPQHF
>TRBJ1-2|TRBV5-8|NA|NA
TGTGCCAGCAGCTTGGAGGCGGGAGGCTACACCTTC
CASSLEAGGYTF